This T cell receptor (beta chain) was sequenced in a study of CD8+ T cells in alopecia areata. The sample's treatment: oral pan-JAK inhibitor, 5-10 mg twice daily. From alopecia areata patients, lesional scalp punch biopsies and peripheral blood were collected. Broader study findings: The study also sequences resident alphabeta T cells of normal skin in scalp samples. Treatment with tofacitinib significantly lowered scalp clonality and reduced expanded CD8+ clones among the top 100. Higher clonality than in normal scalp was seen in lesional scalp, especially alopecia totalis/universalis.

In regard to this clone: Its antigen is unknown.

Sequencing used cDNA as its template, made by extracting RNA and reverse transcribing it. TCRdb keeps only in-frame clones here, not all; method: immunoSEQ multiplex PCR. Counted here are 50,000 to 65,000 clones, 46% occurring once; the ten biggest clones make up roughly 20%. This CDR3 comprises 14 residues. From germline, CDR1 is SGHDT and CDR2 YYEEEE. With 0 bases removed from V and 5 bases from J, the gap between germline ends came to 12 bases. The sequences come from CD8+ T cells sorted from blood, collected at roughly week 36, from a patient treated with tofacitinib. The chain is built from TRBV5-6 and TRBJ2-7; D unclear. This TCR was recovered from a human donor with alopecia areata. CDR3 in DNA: TGTGCCAGCAGCTTGGTACACTACTCGGACGAGCAGTACTTC. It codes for CASSLVHYSDEQYF. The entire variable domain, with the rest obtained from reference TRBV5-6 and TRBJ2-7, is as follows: DAGVTQSPTHLIKTRGQQVTLRCSPKSGHDTVSWYQQALGQGPQFIFQYYEEEERQRGNFPDRFSGHQFPNYSSELNVNALLLGDSALYLCASSLVHYSDEQYFGPGTRLTVT.